This TCR beta chain stems from a study of T cell repertoires in cytomegalovirus infection (dated by TCRdb to the late 2010s). Turning to the overall study: Because public TCR beta signatures pointed to carriage of CMV infection together with the matching HLA type, the HLA type of each donor mattered for the analysis. What the work shows at the level of the full study, not this receptor alone: The ex vivo response was dominated by HLA-C-restricted CMV-specific TCR beta clonotypes, which also provided the single most frequent clonotype in two of eight donors. Cumulative frequency of public TCR beta family members discriminated carriers of CMV infection plus the relevant HLA type in this cohort and an independent approximately 350-donor cohort.

Sequencing instrument: Illumina HiSeq 1500. The raw public data were reprocessed by TCRdb itself: fastp quality trimming at Q25, MiXCR clonotype calling, in-frame beta chains only. Identical CDR3 proteins give one entry, which carries the most common genes and DNA. The sample table holds about 330,000 distinct CDR3 sequences, of which around a tenth were seen once. The top ten hold 3.5% to 4.5% of the sample. The cysteine opens and the phenylalanine closes a CDR3 of 18 amino acids. Here the CDR3 DNA is all that survives: 54 bases in frame from base 1. Trimming accounts for 2 bases at V and 0 bases at J, while the number of junction bases matched to no gene is 6. CDR1 and CDR2, per the germline V gene, are MGHDK and SYGVNS. This clonotype occurred many times. The clone's antigen remains unknown. Within one base of it there is no much larger clone, and no base qualities were kept.

The TCR was taken from a human donor in good health (CMV status not recorded). Some clones in this sample may be carry-over from other donors' samples. Source material: PBMCs. The chain is made from TRBV25-1 and TRBJ2-6, and TRBD2 matches 8 of the central bases. The sequence in DNA is TGTGCCAGCAGTGAACGTGCCGGGAGGGTCTCTGGGGCCAACGTCCTGACTTTC. It codes for CASSERAGRVSGANVLTF.